This TCR beta chain was observed in a study of blood T cell repertoires in COVID-19. Assay used: immunoSEQ multiplex PCR; TCRdb lists only in-frame clones, some missing. The table shows 100,000 to 120,000 clones, with 70% to 90% occurring only once. This receptor was obtained from a woman aged 50 to 65 with acute or convalescent COVID-19. The sample consisted of peripheral blood.

This CDR3 reads CASSFSLFGTGEEKLFF. The CDR3 nucleotides are TGTGCCAGCAGCTTTAGCCTTTTTGGGACAGGTGAGGAAAAACTGTTTTTT. The chain recombines TRBV21-1 with TRBJ1-4; TRBD1 is the table's D call, not checked against the DNA. TRBV21-1 is shown as a pseudogene. The CDR3 is 17 amino acids.